This T cell receptor (beta chain) was sequenced during a study of radiation and T cells in renal cell carcinoma. TCRdb's copy holds only in-frame clones and misses some; the assay was immunoSEQ multiplex PCR. The table includes approximately 120,000 clones, 82% detected once. J gave up 3 bases and V 3 bases, and 6 bases lay outside the gene matches. The CDR3 length is 16 residues. Germline V CDR1 and CDR2: SGDLS, YYNGEE. Time point here: baseline pretreatment blood. Treatment specified: 15 Gy SBRT to primary tumor, nephrectomy 4 weeks later. The chain couples TRBV9 to TRBJ1-2, with 12 positions matching TRBD1. The sequences come from blood, collected from a patient whose treatment included radiotherapy and nephrectomy. This TCR derives from a woman aged 55 to 70 with renal cell carcinoma. CDR3 sequence: CASSGGTGGMYYGYTF. The CDR3 nucleotides are TGTGCCAGCAGCGGCGGGACAGGGGGCATGTACTATGGCTACACCTTC.